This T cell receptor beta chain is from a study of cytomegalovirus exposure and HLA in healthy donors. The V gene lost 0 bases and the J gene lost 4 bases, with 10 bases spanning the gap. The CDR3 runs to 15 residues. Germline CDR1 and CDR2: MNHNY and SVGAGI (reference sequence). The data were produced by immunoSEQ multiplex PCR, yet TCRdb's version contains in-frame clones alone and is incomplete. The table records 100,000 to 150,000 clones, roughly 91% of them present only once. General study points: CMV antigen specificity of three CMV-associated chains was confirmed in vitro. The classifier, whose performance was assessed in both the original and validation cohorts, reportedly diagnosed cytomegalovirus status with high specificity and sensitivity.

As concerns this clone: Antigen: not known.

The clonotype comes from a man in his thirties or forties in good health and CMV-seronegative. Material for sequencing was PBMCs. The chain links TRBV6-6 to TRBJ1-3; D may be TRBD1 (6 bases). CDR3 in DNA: TGTGCCAGCAGTTACTCTATAAGGGGGGGAAACACCATATATTTT. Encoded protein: CASSYSIRGGNTIYF.